This T cell receptor beta chain is from a study of T cells in Graves' hyperthyroidism and ophthalmopathy. This clonotype was counted only a few times. Its target is unknown. Amplification of TCR beta CDR3 regions used RNA as the template. With the HTBI primer set, the TCR CDR3 went through a first round of RT-PCR. TCRdb used MiXCR to reprocess the multiplex PCR reads, holding one entry per CDR3 protein. This table has around 530,000 distinct CDR3 sequences, 17% appearing once. The CDR3 has 14 amino acids. Germline CDR1 MDHEN, CDR2 SYDVKM. V was cut by 3 bases and J by 8 bases, with 16 bases left in between. Notes on the study in general: The model anticipated ophthalmopathy a median around six months pre-onset. The blood repertoire included most of the expanded thyroid clonotypes above 0.001. Patients with ophthalmopathy were separated from those with stable hyperthyroidism by a 13 V-J model.

The clonotype was recovered from a woman aged 18-29 years with Graves' ophthalmopathy. This chain connects TRBV28 to TRBJ1-2, with D unresolved. The sample comprised blood. CDR3 bases: TGTGCCAGCAGTTTGGGCACCACCTCTGCCGGCTACACCTTC. Translated: CASSLGTTSAGYTF.